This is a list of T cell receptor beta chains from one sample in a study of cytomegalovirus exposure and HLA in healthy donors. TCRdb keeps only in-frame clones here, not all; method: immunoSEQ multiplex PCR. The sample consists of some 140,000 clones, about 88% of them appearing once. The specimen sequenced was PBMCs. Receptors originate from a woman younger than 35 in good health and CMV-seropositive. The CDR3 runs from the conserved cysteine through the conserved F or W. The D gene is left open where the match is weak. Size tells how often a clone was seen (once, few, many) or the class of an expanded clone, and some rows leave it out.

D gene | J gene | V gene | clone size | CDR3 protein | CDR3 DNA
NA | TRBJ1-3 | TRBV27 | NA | CASSLFLGNTIYF | TGTGCCAGCAGTTTATTCCTCGGAAACACCATATATTTT
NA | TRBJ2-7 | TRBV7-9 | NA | CASSYFLQGVYEQYF | TGTGCCAGCAGCTACTTCCTACAGGGAGTCTACGAGCAGTACTTC
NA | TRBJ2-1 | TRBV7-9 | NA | CASSFSLANEQFF | TGTGCCAGCAGCTTTTCTCTAGCCAATGAGCAGTTCTTC
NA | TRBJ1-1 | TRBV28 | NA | CASRFSGAGEDTEAFF | TGTGCCAGCAGATTTAGCGGGGCAGGAGAGGACACTGAAGCTTTCTTT
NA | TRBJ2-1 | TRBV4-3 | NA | CASSQDHQGYNEQFF | TGCGCCAGCAGCCAAGACCACCAGGGTTACAATGAGCAGTTCTTC
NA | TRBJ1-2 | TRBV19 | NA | CASSIDLLGGARNYGYTF | TGTGCCAGTAGTATAGACCTTCTCGGGGGGGCGCGAAACTATGGCTACACCTTC
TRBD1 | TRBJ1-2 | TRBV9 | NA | CASSVDGTGRYGYTF | TGTGCCAGCAGCGTAGACGGGACAGGTCGCTATGGCTACACCTTC
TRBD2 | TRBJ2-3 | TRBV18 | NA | CASSPGLAAVGGTQYF | TGTGCCAGCTCACCCGGACTAGCGGCGGTGGGGGGAACGCAGTATTTT
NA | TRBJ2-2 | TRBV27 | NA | CASSFEEGNHTYTGELFF | TGTGCCAGCAGTTTCGAAGAGGGCAACCATACCTACACCGGGGAGCTGTTTTTT
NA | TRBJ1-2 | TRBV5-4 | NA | CASSAQQGAGLYGYTF | TGTGCCAGCAGCGCCCAACAGGGAGCAGGTCTCTATGGCTACACCTTC
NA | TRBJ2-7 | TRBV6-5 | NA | CASSYSSLANEQYF | TGTGCCAGCAGTTACTCGTCGCTAGCAAATGAGCAGTACTTC
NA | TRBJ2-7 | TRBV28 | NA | CASLIPGYEQYF | TGTGCCAGCCTCATCCCCGGCTACGAGCAGTACTTC
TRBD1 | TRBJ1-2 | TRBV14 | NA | CASSQEGGQGNYGYTF | TGTGCCAGCAGCCAAGAAGGAGGACAGGGGAACTATGGCTACACCTTC
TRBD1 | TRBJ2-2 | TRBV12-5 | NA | CASGLATGTAFGTGELFF | TGTGCTAGTGGTTTGGCCACCGGGACAGCTTTTGGAACCGGGGAGCTGTTTTTT
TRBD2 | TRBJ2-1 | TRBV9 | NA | CASSISGAYNEQFF | TGTGCCAGCAGCATTAGCGGGGCCTACAATGAGCAGTTCTTC
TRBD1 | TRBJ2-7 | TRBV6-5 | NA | CASSRYRGLSDEQYF | TGTGCCAGCAGCCGATACAGGGGGCTATCGGACGAGCAGTACTTC
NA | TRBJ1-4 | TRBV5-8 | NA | CASSQKGLWGVTTNEKLFF | TGTGCCAGCAGCCAGAAGGGGTTATGGGGGGTGACAACTAATGAAAAACTGTTTTTT
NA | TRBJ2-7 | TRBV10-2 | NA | CASSESAGYLNYEQYF | TGCGCCAGCAGTGAGTCTGCGGGCTATTTAAACTACGAGCAGTACTTC
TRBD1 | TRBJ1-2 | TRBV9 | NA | CASSVGGQGFGYTF | TGTGCCAGCAGCGTAGGAGGACAGGGGTTCGGCTACACCTTC
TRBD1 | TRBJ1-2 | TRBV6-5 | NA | CASSRRQGNYGYTF | TGTGCCAGCAGTCGTAGACAGGGAAACTATGGCTACACCTTC
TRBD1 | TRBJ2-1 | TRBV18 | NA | CASSLGQGFYNEQFF | TGTGCCAGCTCACTAGGACAGGGATTCTACAATGAGCAGTTCTTC
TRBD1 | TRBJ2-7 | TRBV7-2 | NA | CASSRWTGYEQYF | TGTGCCAGCAGCCGCTGGACAGGCTACGAGCAGTACTTC
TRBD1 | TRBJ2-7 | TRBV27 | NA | CASSSGQGKYEQYF | TGTGCCAGCAGTTCGGGACAGGGGAAATACGAGCAGTACTTC
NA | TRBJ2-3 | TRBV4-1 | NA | CASSQAPVPSPDTQYF | TGCGCCAGCAGCCAAGCCCCCGTTCCCTCCCCGGATACGCAGTATTTT
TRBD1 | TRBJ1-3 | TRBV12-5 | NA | CASGLGQGARGNTIYF | TGTGCTAGTGGTTTGGGACAGGGGGCAAGAGGAAACACCATATATTTT
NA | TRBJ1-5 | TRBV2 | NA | CASSPTLWGVAFNQPQHF | TGTGCCAGCAGCCCTACCCTTTGGGGGGTGGCCTTCAATCAGCCCCAGCATTTT
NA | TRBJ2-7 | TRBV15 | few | CATSRDFYYEQYF | TGTGCCACCAGTAGGGACTTCTATTACGAGCAGTACTTC
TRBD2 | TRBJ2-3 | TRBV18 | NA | CASSPGGGRNTQYF | TGTGCCAGCTCACCGGGCGGGGGAAGGAATACGCAGTATTTT
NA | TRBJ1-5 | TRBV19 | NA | CASSIEGRAIIHF | TGTGCCAGTAGTATAGAAGGCAGGGCTATAATACATTTT
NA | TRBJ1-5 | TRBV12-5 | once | CASGLVLARIIQPQHF | TGTGCTAGTGGTTTGGTACTCGCGAGGATAATTCAGCCCCAGCATTTT
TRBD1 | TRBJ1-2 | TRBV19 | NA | CASSYRGDYLYGYTF | TGTGCCAGTAGTTACAGGGGGGACTACCTCTATGGCTACACCTTC